What follows are 13 T cell receptor beta chains derived from one specimen sequenced in a study of control samples from healthy donors and cancer patients. Clones were sequenced by immunoSEQ multiplex PCR, and TCRdb holds only the in-frame ones, with some missing. This sample has 60,000 to 95,000 clones; about 89% occur once, and the top ten carry over 9%. The specimen was PBMCs. The receptors shown here come from a woman between 45 and 65 years old with colorectal cancer.

The V gene is TRBV6-1, the J gene TRBJ1-2; a weak D match, TRBD1 (5 bases). This CDR3 has 15 amino acids. Germline CDR1 is MNHNS and CDR2 is SASEGT. The germline V and J ends were trimmed by 2 bases and 5 bases, with 15 bases remaining between them. CDR3 DNA sequence: TGTGCCAGCAGTGAACGGGGGGGGATTAGGTATGGCTACACCTTC. Its translation: CASSERGGIRYGYTF.

The chain employs TRBV3-1 (or the pseudogene TRBV3-2) and TRBJ2-5; 9 positions match TRBD1. This CDR3 is built from 15 residues. The germline V gene has CDR1 LGHDT and CDR2 YNNKEL (reference sequence). The ends lost 1 base at V and 5 bases at J; junction bases unmatched: 5. CDR3 sequence (DNA): TGTGCCAGCAGCCAAGTCTCGACAGGGGGGGAGACCCAGTACTTC. Its translation is CASSQVSTGGETQYF.

The chain employs TRBV6-1 and TRBJ2-5, with a possible D match to TRBD1 (5 bases). The CDR3 length is 14 residues. CDR1 and CDR2 from the germline V gene are MNHNS and SASEGT. Trimming shortened V by 5 bases and J by 2 bases, and 12 bases separated the two germline ends. CDR3 nucleotide sequence: TGTGCCAGCAGTAGATACGGACAACAAGAGACCCAGTACTTC. It translates to CASSRYGQQETQYF.

The chain recombines TRBV7-9 with TRBJ1-2; D call uncertain. The germline V and J ends were trimmed by 0 bases and 2 bases, with 10 bases remaining between them. Germline V CDR1 and CDR2: SEHNR, FQNEAQ (reference sequence). This CDR3 contains 15 residues. This CDR3 is CASSLASQINYGYTF. In nucleotides, the CDR3 is TGTGCCAGCAGCTTAGCAAGCCAGATAAACTATGGCTACACCTTC.

This clone was seen only once. V usage is TRBV9 and J usage is TRBJ2-3; 15 bases align to TRBD2. J gave up 0 bases and V 1 base, and 3 bases lay outside the gene matches. Germline loops: CDR1 SGDLS, CDR2 YYNGEE. The CDR3 length is 18 residues. DNA of the CDR3: TGTGCCAGCAGCGTAAGCGGACTAGCGGGGGGGAGCACAGATACGCAGTATTTT. This gives the protein CASSVSGLAGGSTDTQYF.

The V gene is TRBV12-3 or TRBV12-4, the J gene TRBJ1-1, with D perhaps matching TRBD1 (6 bases). V gave up 6 bases and J gave up 4 bases, with 12 bases separating them. CDR3 length: 13 residues. This CDR3 reads CASSPGGATEAFF. Here the CDR3 DNA reads TGTGCCAGCAGCCCTGGGGGGGCCACTGAAGCTTTCTTT.

The chain employs TRBV7-2 and TRBJ2-2, with D perhaps TRBD2 (6 bases). The germline V gene encodes CDR1 SGHTA and CDR2 FQGNSA. Trimming removed 4 bases at V and 0 bases at J, with 9 bases between. This CDR3 has 15 residues. The CDR3 reads CASSSREANTGELFF. DNA for the CDR3: TGTGCCAGCAGCTCAAGGGAGGCGAACACCGGGGAGCTGTTTTTT.

J is TRBJ1-5 and V is TRBV19; possible D gene TRBD1, 6 bases. The CDR3 consists of 14 residues. V lost 3 bases, J lost 5 bases, and 11 bases lay in between. Germline lookup yields CDR1 LNHDA and CDR2 SQIVND (reference sequence). The CDR3 loop reads CASSIRQADQPQHF. The CDR3 nucleotides are TGTGCCAGTAGTATTCGACAGGCAGATCAGCCCCAGCATTTT. The full variable domain, with the rest looked up from reference TRBV19 and TRBJ1-5, is DGGITQSPKYLFRKEGQNVTLSCEQNLNHDAMYWYRQDPGQGLRLIYYSQIVNDFQKGDIAEGYSVSREKKESFPLTVTSAQKNPTAFYLCASSIRQADQPQHFGDGTRLSIL.

The genes are TRBV24-1 and TRBJ2-5; D is uncertain. This CDR3 has 13 amino acids. V lost 4 bases, J lost 3 bases, and 8 bases lay in between. From germline, CDR1 is KGHDR and CDR2 SFDVKD. CDR3 protein: CATSDLRKETQYF. DNA of the CDR3: TGTGCCACCAGTGACCTCCGGAAAGAGACCCAGTACTTC.

The chain uses TRBV28 and TRBJ1-6; D is ambiguous. The CDR3 loop spans 14 amino acids. Germline CDR1 is MDHEN and CDR2 is SYDVKM. Trimming took 7 bases from V and 5 from J, leaving 12 bases between them. The CDR3 sequence: CASTPTLNNSPLHF. CDR3 nucleotide sequence: TGTGCCAGCACCCCGACACTAAATAATTCACCCCTCCACTTT. Variable domain in full (rest from reference TRBV28 and TRBJ1-6): DVKVTQSSRYLVKRTGEKVFLECVQDMDHENMFWYRQDPGLGLRLIYFSYDVKMKEKGDIPEGYSVSREKKERFSLILESASTNQTSMYLCASTPTLNNSPLHFGNGTRLTVT.

V gene TRBV4-3 combines with J gene TRBJ1-2, with 11 positions matching TRBD1. The CDR3 contains 16 residues. CDR1 is LGHNA and CDR2 is YSLEER in the germline V gene. J gave up 6 bases and V 0 bases, and 6 bases lay outside the gene matches. DNA of the CDR3: TGCGCCAGCAGCCAAGATTACGGACAGGGGGCGCATGGCTACACCTTC. Residues: CASSQDYGQGAHGYTF.

The J gene is TRBJ1-5, the V gene TRBV6-5; D possibly corresponds to TRBD1 (6 bases). CDR1 and CDR2 (germline): MNHEY, SVGAGI. The germline V and J ends were trimmed by 2 bases and 1 base, with 12 bases remaining between them. The CDR3 is made up of 16 amino acids. The DNA for the CDR3 is TGTGCCAGCAGTTACGGGGGGCAGGGGAGCAATCAGCCCCAGCATTTT. Translation gives CASSYGGQGSNQPQHF.

The chain employs TRBV2 and TRBJ2-1; the D gene could be TRBD1 or TRBD2 (5 bases each). The length of the CDR3 is 13 residues. Deletions cut 4 bases from V and 9 bases from J, with 13 bases between. CDR1 SNHLY and CDR2 FYNNEI come from the germline V gene. CDR3 nucleotide sequence: TGTGCCAGCAGTGTCGTCGGGGCGAGTGAGCAGTTCTTC. Translating it yields CASSVVGASEQFF. Supplemented by reference TRBV2 and TRBJ2-1, the full variable domain reads EPEVTQTPSHQVTQMGQEVILRCVPISNHLYFYWYRQILGQKVEFLVSFYNNEISEKSEIFDDQFSVERPDGSNFTLKIRSTKLEDSAMYFCASSVVGASEQFFGPGTRLTVL.